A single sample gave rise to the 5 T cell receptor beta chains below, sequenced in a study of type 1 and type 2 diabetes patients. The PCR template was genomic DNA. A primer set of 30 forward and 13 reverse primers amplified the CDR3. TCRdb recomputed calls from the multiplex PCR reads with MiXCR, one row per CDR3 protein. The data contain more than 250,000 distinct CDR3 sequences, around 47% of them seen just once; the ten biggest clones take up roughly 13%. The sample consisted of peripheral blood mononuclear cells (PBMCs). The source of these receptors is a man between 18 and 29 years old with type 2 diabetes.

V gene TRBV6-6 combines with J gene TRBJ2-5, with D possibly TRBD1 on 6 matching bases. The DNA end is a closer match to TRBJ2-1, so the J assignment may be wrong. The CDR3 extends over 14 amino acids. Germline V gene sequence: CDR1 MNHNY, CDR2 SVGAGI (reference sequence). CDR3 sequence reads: CASRPGVLRNEQFF. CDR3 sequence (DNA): TGTGCCAGCAGGCCAGGGGTGTTGAGAAATGAGCAGTTCTTC.

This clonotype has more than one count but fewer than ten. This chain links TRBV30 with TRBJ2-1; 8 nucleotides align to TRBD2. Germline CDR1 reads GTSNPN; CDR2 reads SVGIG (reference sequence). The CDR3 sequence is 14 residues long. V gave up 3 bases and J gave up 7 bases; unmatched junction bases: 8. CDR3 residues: CAWSSGSAGNEQFF. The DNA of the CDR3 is TGTGCCTGGAGCAGCGGGAGCGCGGGAAATGAGCAGTTCTTC.

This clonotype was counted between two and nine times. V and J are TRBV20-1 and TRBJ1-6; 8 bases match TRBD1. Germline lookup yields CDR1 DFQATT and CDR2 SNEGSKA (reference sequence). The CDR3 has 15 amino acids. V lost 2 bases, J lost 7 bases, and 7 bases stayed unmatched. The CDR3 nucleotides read TGCAGTGCTAGACAGCGCAGGGACAGGAATTCACCCCTCCACTTT. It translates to CSARQRRDRNSPLHF.

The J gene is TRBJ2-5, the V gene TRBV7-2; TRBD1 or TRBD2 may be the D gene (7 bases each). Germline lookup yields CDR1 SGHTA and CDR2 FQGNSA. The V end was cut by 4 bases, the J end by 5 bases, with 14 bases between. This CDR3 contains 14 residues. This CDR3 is CASSSTGEGETQYF. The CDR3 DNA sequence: TGTGCCAGCAGCTCAACAGGGGAGGGGGAGACCCAGTACTTC.

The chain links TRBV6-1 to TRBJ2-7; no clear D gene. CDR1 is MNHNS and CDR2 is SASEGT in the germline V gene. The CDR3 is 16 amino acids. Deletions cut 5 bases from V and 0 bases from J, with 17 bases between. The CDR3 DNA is TGTGCCAGCAGTTACTCGAAGGTAACATACTCCTACGAGCAGTACTTC. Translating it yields CASSYSKVTYSYEQYF.